A selection of T cell receptor beta chains follows, all from one sample in a study of T-cell memory formation after mild COVID-19. Via MiXCR, TCRdb re-called the 5' RACE reads, giving one row per CDR3 protein. Here the sample spans 410,000 or so distinct CDR3 sequences, about a quarter being singletons. Sequenced input: PBMCs or a T cell subset sorted from them (not recorded which). The receptors derive from an adult woman who had mild COVID-19 (a few samples of this study predate the infection). Cell type and time point are not known. The conserved cysteine and the conserved F or W are not part of the CDR3 here. Fields, in order: V gene, CDR3 protein.

v_gene: TRBV5-1
CDR3aa: ASNSGTGMNTEAF

v_gene: TRBV4-1
CDR3aa: ASSQEDFAFSGGTSYEQY

v_gene: TRBV7-6
CDR3aa: ASSLASAGVLDTQY

v_gene: TRBV5-1
CDR3aa: ASSPFGTGGGGNQPQH

v_gene: TRBV12-3/TRBV12-4
CDR3aa: ASREGLAGAYEQY

v_gene: TRBV19
CDR3aa: ASSIGRNYGYT

v_gene: TRBV30
CDR3aa: AWSPGVQETQY

v_gene: TRBV7-6
CDR3aa: ASSLDASANTGELF

v_gene: TRBV14
CDR3aa: ASSQVSGRGTEAF

v_gene: TRBV6-5
CDR3aa: ASRPGQGHNEKLF

v_gene: TRBV29-1
CDR3aa: SLSPPGEQF

v_gene: TRBV18
CDR3aa: ASSPAGTGNEKLF

v_gene: TRBV7-6
CDR3aa: ASSPTSGGAAGELF

v_gene: TRBV12-3/TRBV12-4
CDR3aa: ASSLSAEAF

v_gene: TRBV29-1
CDR3aa: SVSRGAGEAF

v_gene: TRBV6-4
CDR3aa: ASSDSRQGASEQF

v_gene: TRBV24-1
CDR3aa: ATSDFDSANTGELF

v_gene: TRBV6-6
CDR3aa: ASSLTSGSGGEQY

v_gene: TRBV7-9
CDR3aa: ASSLGRVDRVHYNEQF

v_gene: TRBV4-3
CDR3aa: ASRPGQGGSDTQY

v_gene: TRBV7-8
CDR3aa: ASSSRTGEAF

v_gene: TRBV20-1
CDR3aa: SAPLSKTQY

v_gene: TRBV27
CDR3aa: ASSLSIQGQVKAEAF

v_gene: TRBV7-6
CDR3aa: ASSLARDQNTEAF

v_gene: TRBV7-6
CDR3aa: ASSLHSSAGILQF

v_gene: TRBV7-7
CDR3aa: ASSYSTGSGETQY

v_gene: TRBV4-1
CDR3aa: ASSRNRGVEQF

v_gene: TRBV5-6
CDR3aa: ASSSLTGDTQY

v_gene: TRBV5-1
CDR3aa: ASSLAVIGTEPTNEKLF

v_gene: TRBV11-2
CDR3aa: ASSSGGLAGDTQY

v_gene: TRBV7-9
CDR3aa: ASSLDRGQAEAF

v_gene: TRBV11-2
CDR3aa: ASSQTGATYEQY

v_gene: TRBV20-1
CDR3aa: SARRGNSPNEQF

v_gene: TRBV6-1
CDR3aa: ASSDFGTDGLGPQH

v_gene: TRBV7-3
CDR3aa: ASSPGTSGSTEAF

v_gene: TRBV6-5
CDR3aa: ASSFSEGSGEQY

v_gene: TRBV13
CDR3aa: ASSHLEGFYEQY

v_gene: TRBV15
CDR3aa: ATSRTFVLIPSAYT

v_gene: TRBV29-1
CDR3aa: SGGGDSYNEQF

v_gene: TRBV18
CDR3aa: ASSPIVGINTEAF

v_gene: TRBV27
CDR3aa: ASSRTPYTTYEQY

v_gene: TRBV9
CDR3aa: ASSVGDPRGETQY

v_gene: TRBV20-1
CDR3aa: SATGTALSYEQY

v_gene: TRBV20-1
CDR3aa: SARPARQGQETQY

v_gene: TRBV24-1
CDR3aa: ATSDPDRGNTEAF

v_gene: TRBV6-5
CDR3aa: ASSYSLRQYNYGYT

v_gene: TRBV5-1
CDR3aa: ASSRDGQEYNEQF

v_gene: TRBV6-1
CDR3aa: ASSEVAEVSAGELF

v_gene: TRBV25-1
CDR3aa: ASSEPGGTLKETQY

v_gene: TRBV19
CDR3aa: ASSIRGSLYYEQY

v_gene: TRBV28
CDR3aa: ASSPQGGEAF

v_gene: TRBV19
CDR3aa: ASNSGQPQETQY

v_gene: TRBV30
CDR3aa: AWALGHSGNTIY

v_gene: TRBV30
CDR3aa: AWGRSNTEAF

v_gene: TRBV7-9
CDR3aa: ASSLLAGGGGTDTQY

v_gene: TRBV5-8
CDR3aa: ASSSRQGRAPLH

v_gene: TRBV30
CDR3aa: AWSSKEASGPYEQY